These 20 T cell receptor beta chains came from one sample sequenced in a study of T-cell reconstitution after alpha-beta-depleted transplantation in children (dated by TCRdb to about 2016). Taken with the paper, the label for treatment or condition translates to: allogeneic hematopoietic cell transplantation with graft depleted of TCRalphabeta T cells and CD19 B cells. The library came from PCR. Data came from an Illumina HiSeq 2500. Molecular barcoding was employed in the preparation of TCR libraries, with unique molecular identifiers being used to normalize TCRbeta repertoire quantification. TCRdb reran the public reads through fastp at Q25 and MiXCR, keeping productive beta chains. Entries that share a CDR3 protein sequence are merged under the most common genes and DNA. The sample profile shows around 300,000 distinct CDR3 sequences; 11% of them were found once. In total, the top ten clones hold 23% of the sample.

The specimen was peripheral blood, collected 180 days after TCRalphabeta/CD19-depleted stem cell transplant. These receptors were collected from a male patient aged 2-15 years who had a stem cell transplant for chronic granulomatous disease, so the T cells may come from the graft donor.

This clonotype was detected ten times or more. CDR3 in amino acids: CSATWIKVGSGYYNEQFF. Written as DNA, the CDR3 is TGCAGTGCTACATGGATTAAAGTCGGTTCCGGATACTACAATGAGCAGTTCTTC. The chain joins TRBV20-1 to TRBJ2-1; no clear D gene. Germline CDR1 DFQATT, CDR2 SNEGSKA (reference sequence). This CDR3 spans 18 amino acids. V dropped 4 bases and J dropped 3 bases, with 25 bases sitting between them.

This clonotype was recorded at least ten times. The V and J genes are TRBV20-1 and TRBJ2-1; no firm D call. V gave up 1 base and J gave up 0 bases, with 10 bases separating them. The germline gives CDR1 DFQATT, CDR2 SNEGSKA (reference sequence). This CDR3 is built from 15 residues. CDR3 protein: CSARAVASSYNEQFF. In DNA, the CDR3 is TGCAGTGCTAGAGCGGTCGCTAGCTCCTACAATGAGCAGTTCTTC.

This clonotype was seen more than once but under ten times. The J gene is TRBJ2-5, the V gene TRBV7-8; D may be TRBD1 (7 bases). The germline V and J ends were trimmed by 1 base and 2 bases, with 11 bases remaining between them. In germline, CDR1 is SGHVS, CDR2 FQNEAQ. This CDR3 has 15 amino acids. The CDR3 nucleotides read TGTGCCAGCAGCTTAGGTGCGGGACAGCAAGAGACCCAGTACTTC. Protein sequence: CASSLGAGQQETQYF. Looking up the rest from reference TRBV7-8 and TRBJ2-5 gives the full variable domain: GAGVSQSPRYKVAKRGQDVALRCDPISGHVSLFWYQQALGQGPEFLTYFQNEAQLDKSGLPSDRFFAERPEGSVSTLKIQRTQQEDSAVYLCASSLGAGQQETQYFGPGTRLLVL.

The chain is built from TRBV12-3 or TRBV12-4 and TRBJ2-7; TRBD2 matches at 12 bases. This CDR3 has 15 residues. V lost 5 bases, J lost 2 bases, and 4 bases stayed unmatched. The CDR3 DNA reads TGTGCCAGCAGTAGGACTAGCGGGATGCCCTACGAGCAGTACTTC. Translation gives CASSRTSGMPYEQYF.

This clonotype was recorded many times. This chain links TRBV20-1 with TRBJ1-6; no reliable D call. This CDR3 has 15 amino acids. Trimming shortened V by 8 bases and J by 2 bases, and 16 bases separated the two germline ends. Germline CDR1 and CDR2: DFQATT and SNEGSKA (reference sequence). The CDR3 reads CSTNPAGPYNSPLHF. The CDR3 DNA follows: TGCAGTACAAATCCCGCCGGGCCCTATAATTCACCCCTCCACTTT.

As for this clonotype: A read error is possible here, since a much larger clone lies one base away. The chain employs TRBV12-3 or TRBV12-4 and TRBJ2-7; weak D call: TRBD1 (6 bases). This CDR3 has 14 amino acids. In DNA, the CDR3 is TGTGCCAGCAGTTACGGGACACTGAACTACGGGCAGTACTTC. Translating gives CASSYGTLNYGQYF.

In its sample, this clonotype was seen many times. The chain combines TRBV20-1 with TRBJ2-7; TRBD2 is a possible D gene (6 bases). Trimming left V 1 base short and J 0 bases short, with 13 bases between. Germline lookup yields CDR1 DFQATT and CDR2 SNEGSKA (reference sequence). The CDR3 sequence is 15 residues long. The CDR3 region has the DNA TGCAGTGCTAGAGCTATGGGAGGCTCCTCCTACGAGCAGTACTTC. This translates into CSARAMGGSSYEQYF.

This clonotype was recorded at least ten times. The V and J genes are TRBV12-5 and TRBJ1-1; D remains unclear. The length of the CDR3 is 13 residues. Trimming pared 2 bases from V and 1 base from J, leaving 5 bases between. Germline V CDR1 and CDR2: LGHNT, FRNRAP. Here the CDR3 DNA reads TGTGCTAGTGGTTTGTCAGGGAACACTGAAGCTTTCTTT. Translating it yields CASGLSGNTEAFF.

This clonotype was recorded many times. The chain is built from TRBV12-3 or TRBV12-4 and TRBJ2-1, with D tentatively TRBD2 (5 bases). The CDR3 loop spans 15 amino acids. V was clipped by 3 bases and J by 10 bases, with 19 bases between them. The CDR3 sequence is CASSLRAIQIGEQFF. The CDR3 DNA follows: TGTGCCAGCAGTTTGCGGGCCATCCAGATTGGAGAGCAGTTCTTC.

A word on this clonotype: One junction end disagrees with the germline gene, perhaps due to a read error. The rearrangement uses TRBV12-3 or TRBV12-4 and TRBJ2-2; the D gene is possibly TRBD1 (6 bases). This CDR3 region has 17 residues. The CDR3 here is CASRENGQNHATRDLFF. As DNA, the CDR3 is TGTGCCAGCAGAGAGAACGGACAGAACCATGCCACCAGGGACCTGTTTTTT.

This clonotype occurred many times. The chain is built from TRBV12-3 or TRBV12-4 and TRBJ2-7; 10 bases line up with TRBD2. Trimming at V came to 5 bases and at J to 2 bases, leaving 6 bases not matched to a gene. The CDR3 has 15 residues. CDR3 region: CASSSRTSGTYEQYF. Here the CDR3 DNA reads TGTGCCAGCAGTAGTAGGACTAGCGGAACCTACGAGCAGTACTTC.

There are many counts of this clonotype. The chain employs TRBV3-1 and TRBJ2-1; 11 positions match TRBD2. V trimming: 2 bases; J trimming: 6 bases; junction bases outside the gene matches: 6. Per germline, CDR1 LGHDT and CDR2 YNNKEL (reference sequence). The CDR3 consists of 16 residues. CDR3: CASSQPLAGGGNEQFF. The CDR3 DNA sequence: TGTGCCAGCAGCCAACCTCTAGCGGGGGGCGGCAATGAGCAGTTCTTC.

In this sample, this clonotype turned up many times. The rearrangement links TRBV28 to TRBJ2-2; TRBD1 matches at 8 bases. This CDR3 spans 16 amino acids. J lost 8 bases, V lost 6 bases, and 14 bases had no gene match. From germline, CDR1 is MDHEN and CDR2 SYDVKM. CDR3 amino acids: CASRDPGTGSPGELFF. DNA for the CDR3: TGTGCCAGCAGAGATCCTGGGACAGGTTCTCCTGGGGAGCTGTTTTTT. The whole variable domain, filled in from reference TRBV28 and TRBJ2-2, reads DVKVTQSSRYLVKRTGEKVFLECVQDMDHENMFWYRQDPGLGLRLIYFSYDVKMKEKGDIPEGYSVSREKKERFSLILESASTNQTSMYLCASRDPGTGSPGELFFGEGSRLTVL.

The table lists this clonotype with many counts. The V and J genes are TRBV12-3 or TRBV12-4 and TRBJ2-1; 9 bases agree with TRBD2. This CDR3 is built from 16 residues. Germline trimming cut 5 bases from V and 0 bases from J; bases unmatched to any gene: 5. The CDR3 nucleotides are TGTGCCAGCAGTCAATATAGCGGGAGCTCCTACAATGAGCAGTTCTTC. Translating it yields CASSQYSGSSYNEQFF.

This clonotype was recorded at least ten times. The CDR3 spells CSATQGGMNTEAFF. As DNA, the CDR3 is TGCAGTGCTACCCAGGGAGGGATGAACACTGAAGCTTTCTTT. The rearrangement joins TRBV20-1 to TRBJ1-1; TRBD1 might be the D (5 bases). V lost 4 bases and J 0 bases, leaving 12 bases between the germline ends. The CDR3 covers 14 residues. The germline gives CDR1 DFQATT, CDR2 SNEGSKA (reference sequence).

This clonotype was seen more than once but under ten times. The chain has TRBV29-1 and TRBJ2-7; no definite D call. The CDR3 has 8 amino acids. Trimming cost V 5 bases and J 7 bases, with 3 bases left between them. Germline V gene sequence: CDR1 SQVTM, CDR2 ANQGSEA. The CDR3 nucleotides read TGCAGCGTTCGTGAGCAGTACTTC. Protein sequence: CSVREQYF.

This clonotype was counted ten times or more. The V call is TRBV5-5, the J call TRBJ1-1; D is unclear. In germline, CDR1 is SGHKS, CDR2 YYEKEE (reference sequence). Trimming shortened V by 0 bases and J by 0 bases, and 9 bases separated the two germline ends. The CDR3 totals 15 residues. The CDR3 region is CASSLGLTMNTEAFF. The DNA for the CDR3 is TGTGCCAGCAGCTTGGGGCTAACTATGAACACTGAAGCTTTCTTT.

This clonotype was seen many times. The V gene is TRBV19, the J gene TRBJ2-1; D is perhaps TRBD1 (6 bases). The germline gives CDR1 LNHDA, CDR2 SQIVND (reference sequence). Trimming cost V 1 base and J 3 bases, with 13 bases left between them. The CDR3 totals 16 residues. CDR3 residues: CASSIGQVAHYNEQFF. CDR3 coding DNA: TGTGCCAGTAGTATAGGACAGGTCGCACACTACAATGAGCAGTTCTTC.

This clonotype was observed at least ten times. CDR3 residues: CASSLTGSSTDTQYF. CDR3 coding DNA: TGTGCCAGCAGTCTGACAGGCAGTAGCACAGATACGCAGTATTTT. The chain combines TRBV12-3 or TRBV12-4 with TRBJ2-3, with D perhaps matching TRBD1 (6 bases). V was clipped by 5 bases and J by 0 bases, with 12 bases between them. This CDR3 region has 15 residues.

This clonotype appeared many times. The chain is built from TRBV7-3 and TRBJ2-3; 9 nucleotides align to TRBD2. Per the germline V gene, CDR1 is SGHTA and CDR2 is FQGTGA. This CDR3 is 15 amino acids long. V lost 5 bases to trimming and J lost 2 bases; unmatched junction nucleotides: 5. In nucleotides, the CDR3 is TGTGCCAGCAGCCCTAGCGGGATCTACACAGATACGCAGTATTTT. Translation: CASSPSGIYTDTQYF.